Listed below are T cell receptor beta chains from one sample, sequenced in a study of beta chain features in type 1 diabetes. Assay: immunoSEQ multiplex PCR; the TCRdb copy retains only in-frame clones and omits some. The data contain some 700,000 clones, roughly an eighth of them singletons. Sequencing was done on a sample of naive CD4+ T cells from blood. These receptors all stem from a man between 18 and 29 years old with type 1 diabetes. CDR3s include the opening cysteine and the closing phenylalanine or tryptophan. D genes are given only for firm matches. Clone sizes are given selectively: once, few, many, or a class where the clone is expanded.

.,TRBJ1-5,TRBD1,TRBV6-4,TGTGCCAGCAGTCCCACAGGGGGCGTCGATCAGCCCCAGCATTTT,CASSPTGGVDQPQHF
few,TRBJ2-5,TRBD1,TRBV7-9,TGTGCCAGCAGCCCGTGGACAGGGAAGGTCCAAGAGACCCAGTACTTC,CASSPWTGKVQETQYF
few,TRBJ2-7,.,TRBV30,TGTGCCTGGAGTGTACAGGGACTTACGGAGCAGTACTTC,CAWSVQGLTEQYF
few,TRBJ2-4,TRBD2,TRBV10-3,TGTGCCATCAGGTCGTCTAGCGGGGACCCCTGGAACATTCAGTACTTC,CAIRSSSGDPWNIQYF
.,TRBJ2-2,.,TRBV18,TGTGCCAGCTCACCAGGGGCAGCGAACACCGGGGAGCTGTTTTTT,CASSPGAANTGELFF
.,TRBJ1-2,.,TRBV4-1,TGCGCCAGCAGCCAAGAACCGACAGCTAACTATGGCTACACCTTC,CASSQEPTANYGYTF
few,TRBJ2-3,.,TRBV5-1,TGCGCCAGCAGCTTGGCCCCCCCCACAGATACGCAGTATTTT,CASSLAPPTDTQYF
.,TRBJ2-3,.,TRBV4-1,TGCGCCAGCAGCCAAGATGGGAGGGGGCGCGGGACAGATACGCAGTATTTT,CASSQDGRGRGTDTQYF
.,TRBJ2-3,.,TRBV30,TGTGCCTGGAGTGTAACCGATACGCAGTATTTT,CAWSVTDTQYF
.,TRBJ2-3,.,TRBV27,TGTGCCAGCAGTTTCCGAGGGAGCACAGATACGCAGTATTTT,CASSFRGSTDTQYF
.,TRBJ1-2,.,TRBV29-1,TGCAGCGGTTCGACGGGGAACTATGGCTACACCTTC,CSGSTGNYGYTF
.,TRBJ1-5,.,TRBV4-1,TGCGCCAGCAGCCCGCAGGTTAATAGCAATCAGCCCCAGCATTTT,CASSPQVNSNQPQHF
few,TRBJ1-6,.,TRBV28,TGTGCCAGCAGTTTAAGAGGGATCAGCTCACCCCTCCACTTT,CASSLRGISSPLHF
.,TRBJ1-4,TRBD1,TRBV29-1,TGCAGCGTGGGTGGGACAGGGAATGAAAAACTGTTTTTT,CSVGGTGNEKLFF
few,TRBJ2-5,TRBD2,TRBV18,TGTGCCAGCTCACCCGGGACTAGCGAGGAGACCCAGTACTTC,CASSPGTSEETQYF
.,TRBJ1-5,TRBD1,TRBV28,TGTGCCAGCAGTCTGGGGACAGGTGATAATCAGCCCCAGCATTTT,CASSLGTGDNQPQHF
few,TRBJ2-1,TRBD1,TRBV2,TGTGCCAGCAGAACTCTCCGGGACAGGGGATCGGATGAGCAGTTCTTC,CASRTLRDRGSDEQFF
.,TRBJ2-1,.,TRBV18,TGTGCCAGCTCACCACCGCCAGGGGGGAATGAGCAGTTCTTC,CASSPPPGGNEQFF
.,TRBJ1-5,.,TRBV27,TGTGCCAGCAGTTTAATAGGGCAGGTTCGCCAGCCCCAGCATTTT,CASSLIGQVRQPQHF
.,TRBJ2-1,TRBD2,TRBV11-1,TGTGCCAGCAGCTTAGGGACTAGCGGGGTAGGGTTCTTC,CASSLGTSGVGFF
few,TRBJ2-1,TRBD1,TRBV7-9,TGTGCCAGCAGCCCCGGGACAGGGGACAGGGTAGGGTTCTTC,CASSPGTGDRVGFF
.,TRBJ2-5,.,TRBV15,TGTGCCACCAGTAAGGTTGGGATCGAAGAGACCCAGTACTTC,CATSKVGIEETQYF
few,TRBJ1-2,.,TRBV4-1,TGCGCCAGCAGCCAAGCCCCGACGGGGGTAGGGGGCTATGGCTACACCTTC,CASSQAPTGVGGYGYTF
.,TRBJ2-5,TRBD2,TRBV7-8,TGTGCCAGCAAGCCGGGGACCGGCGGGGGGCGCGGGGAGACCCAGTACTTC,CASKPGTGGGRGETQYF
few,TRBJ1-1,.,TRBV30,TGTGCCTTGGAACCGGGTCTAGGAATGAACACTGAAGCTTTCTTT,CALEPGLGMNTEAFF
.,TRBJ1-5,.,TRBV19,TGTGCCAGTAGTACAGACATTAGCAATCAGCCCCAGCATTTT,CASSTDISNQPQHF
.,TRBJ2-5,.,TRBV6-1,TGTGCCAGCAGTGGGACCGAGCAAGGCGAGACCCAGTACTTC,CASSGTEQGETQYF
.,TRBJ2-7,.,TRBV18,TGTGCCAGCTCACTCTCACAGGGTTACGAGCAGTACTTC,CASSLSQGYEQYF
.,TRBJ1-5,.,TRBV5-6,TGTGCCAGCAGCTTGATGTCAGGGGTTAATCAGCCCCAGCATTTT,CASSLMSGVNQPQHF
.,TRBJ2-1,TRBD1,TRBV19,TGTGCCAGTAGTATGGACAGGGGTATTAGCTCCTACAATGAGCAGTTCTTC,CASSMDRGISSYNEQFF
.,TRBJ2-2,.,TRBV6-5,TGTGCCAGCAGCCCCCGCCCCTACCCGGGCGGGGAGCTGTTTTTT,CASSPRPYPGGELFF
.,TRBJ1-6,.,TRBV5-1,TGCGCCAGCAGCTTGGAAGGGAAGTCCTATAATTCACCCCTCCACTTT,CASSLEGKSYNSPLHF
.,TRBJ1-3,TRBD1,TRBV13,TGTGCCAGCAGCTCCCGGGACAGTGCTGGGCCTGGAAACACCATATATTTT,CASSSRDSAGPGNTIYF
.,TRBJ2-5,.,TRBV30,TGTGCCAGTGCCCCCGGCAGCGAAGAGACCCAGTACTTC,CASAPGSEETQYF
.,TRBJ1-1,.,TRBV5-1,TGCGCCAGCAGCCCCCGGCAGGGCGCTGAAGCTTTCTTT,CASSPRQGAEAFF
few,TRBJ2-5,TRBD2,TRBV29-1,TGCAGCGTTCGGGAGGGACACGAGACCCAGTACTTC,CSVREGHETQYF
.,TRBJ2-7,.,TRBV28,TGTGCCAGCACCCCGCTCGAGGGGGGACATTACTTC,CASTPLEGGHYF
few,TRBJ2-2,TRBD2,TRBV9,TGTGCCAGCAGCAATATAGCGGGGGCGGTCACCGGGGAGCTGTTTTTT,CASSNIAGAVTGELFF
few,TRBJ2-7,.,TRBV7-9,TGTGCCAGCAGCTTAGCGCTGATGACAGGCTTCCCCTACGAGCAGTACTTC,CASSLALMTGFPYEQYF
few,TRBJ2-2,.,TRBV12-5,TGTGCTAGTGGTCTGAACACCGGGGAGCTGTTTTTT,CASGLNTGELFF
.,TRBJ1-1,TRBD1,TRBV6-5,TGTGCCAGCAGTTCTCTACAGGGGGAAGCTTTCTTT,CASSSLQGEAFF
few,TRBJ2-7,.,TRBV20-1,TGCAGTGCGATGGGGTCCTACGAGCAGTACTTC,CSAMGSYEQYF
few,TRBJ1-1,.,TRBV5-1,TGCGCCAGCAGCCCGCGAGACACTGAAGCTTTCTTT,CASSPRDTEAFF
few,TRBJ1-2,.,TRBV6-6,TGTGCCAGCAGCGACGACGGAATCTATGGCTACACCTTC,CASSDDGIYGYTF
.,TRBJ2-1,.,TRBV7-2,TGTGCCAGCAGCATCCAAGCGGAGCTCTCCTCCTACAATGAGCAGTTCTTC,CASSIQAELSSYNEQFF
.,TRBJ2-1,.,TRBV6-5,TGTGCCAGCAAACCGGGCCCTCAGCCTTACAATGAGCAGTTCTTC,CASKPGPQPYNEQFF